This T cell receptor (beta chain) was recovered during a study of CD8+CD57+ T cells in acquired aplastic anemia. Across the study: Sorted CD4+ plus CD8+ cells gave DNA averaging approximately 3.2 ug.

The TCR beta profiling, which covered VDJ combination and CDR3 sequence, was carried out using genomic DNA as the template. One entry per CDR3 protein, called by TCRdb with MiXCR from the reads. This table holds 300,000 or so distinct CDR3 sequences, around 60% found once. General study results and limits: Patients versus controls showed no significant CD8+ Simpson's diversity difference. Around 29 shared CD8+ CDR3s appeared highly expressed within patients' immunodominant clones.

The CDR3 is 18 residues long. Trimming removed 3 bases from V and 2 bases from J; junction bases left unmatched: 10. At least ten counts were recorded for this clonotype. The antigen remains undetermined. The chain is built from TRBV12-3 or TRBV12-4 and TRBJ1-1; 12 nucleotides line up with TRBD1. Material: sorted CD4+, CD8+, or CD8+CD57+ T cells (not recorded which) from PBMCs. The receptor was derived from a human donor with severe aplastic anemia or a healthy control (not recorded which). The CDR3 sequence: CASSFRDRGPLRNTEAFF. CDR3 bases: TGTGCCAGCAGTTTTAGGGACAGGGGGCCACTGAGAAACACTGAAGCTTTCTTT.